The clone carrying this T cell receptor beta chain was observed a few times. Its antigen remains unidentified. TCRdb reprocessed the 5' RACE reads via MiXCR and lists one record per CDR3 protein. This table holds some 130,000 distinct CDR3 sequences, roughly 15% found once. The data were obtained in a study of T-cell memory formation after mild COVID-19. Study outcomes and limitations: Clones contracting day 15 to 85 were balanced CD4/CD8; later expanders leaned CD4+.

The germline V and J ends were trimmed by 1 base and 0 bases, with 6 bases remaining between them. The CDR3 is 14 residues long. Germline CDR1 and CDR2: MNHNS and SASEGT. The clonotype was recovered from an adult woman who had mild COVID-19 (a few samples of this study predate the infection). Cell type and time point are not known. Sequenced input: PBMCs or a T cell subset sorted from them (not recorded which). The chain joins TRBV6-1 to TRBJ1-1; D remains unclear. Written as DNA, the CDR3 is TGTGCCAGCAGTGAAGGCAGCTTGAACACTGAAGCTTTCTTT. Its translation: CASSEGSLNTEAFF.